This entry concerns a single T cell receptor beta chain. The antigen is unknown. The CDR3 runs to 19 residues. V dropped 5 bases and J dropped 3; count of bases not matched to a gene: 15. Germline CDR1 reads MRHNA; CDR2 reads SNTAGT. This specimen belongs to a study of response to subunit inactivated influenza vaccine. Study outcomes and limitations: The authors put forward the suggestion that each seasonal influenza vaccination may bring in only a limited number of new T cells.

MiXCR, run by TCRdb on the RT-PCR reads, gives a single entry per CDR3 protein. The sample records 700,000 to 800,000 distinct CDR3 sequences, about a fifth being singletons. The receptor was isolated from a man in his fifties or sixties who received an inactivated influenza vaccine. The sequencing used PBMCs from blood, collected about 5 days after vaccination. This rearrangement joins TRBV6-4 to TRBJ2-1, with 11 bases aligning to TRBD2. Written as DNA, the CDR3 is TGTGCCAGCAGTCGACCGACTAGCGGGGCCATCAGGGGCTACAATGAGCAGTTCTTC. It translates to CASSRPTSGAIRGYNEQFF.